Below are 11 T cell receptor beta chains sequenced from a single sample in a study of cytomegalovirus exposure and HLA in healthy donors. Primers: 60 Vbeta forward and 13 Jbeta reverse. Sequencing used immunoSEQ multiplex PCR; TCRdb keeps in-frame clones, though not all of them. The sample has 90,000 to 100,000 clones, over 65% seen once. The sample consisted of PBMCs. These TCRs come from a woman aged 55-69 years in good health and CMV-seronegative.

The V gene is TRBV19, the J gene TRBJ2-1, with a possible D match to TRBD2 (6 bases). The CDR3 has 15 residues. V was pared by 3 bases and J by 4 bases, with 13 bases between. CDR1 LNHDA and CDR2 SQIVND come from the germline V gene (reference sequence). The CDR3 DNA sequence: TGTGCCAGTAGTATGGAGGGTTCACAGTACAATGAGCAGTTCTTC. Protein product: CASSMEGSQYNEQFF.

V gene TRBV9 combines with J gene TRBJ1-2, with D hard to call. The CDR3 consists of 14 residues. CDR1 is SGDLS, CDR2 YYNGEE, per germline. V was trimmed by 3 bases and J by 8 bases, leaving 17 bases between them. The DNA for the CDR3 is TGTGCCAGCAGCGATCCCGGGAGATACGGGGGCTACACCTTC. Translation gives CASSDPGRYGGYTF.

V gene TRBV5-1 combines with J gene TRBJ1-1; TRBD1 is a possible D gene (5 bases). The length of the CDR3 is 16 residues. Germline V gene data show CDR1 as SGHRS and CDR2 as YFSETQ. The V and J ends lost 1 base and 1 base respectively, with 14 bases between them. The CDR3 DNA sequence: TGCGCCAGCAGCTTGATTATATCGGGGGAGAACACTGAAGCTTTCTTT. This translates into CASSLIISGENTEAFF.

This chain connects TRBV5-4 to TRBJ2-2; TRBD2 aligns across 8 bases. Germline V gives CDR1 SGHNT, CDR2 YYREEE (reference sequence). CDR3 length: 17 amino acids. The trim removed 4 bases at V and 0 bases at J, leaving 8 bases unmatched. CDR3 coding DNA: TGTGCCAGCAGCGGGCGCGGGGGGTCCGCGAACACCGGGGAGCTGTTTTTT. Its translation is CASSGRGGSANTGELFF.

This chain links TRBV28 with TRBJ2-3, with 8 positions matching TRBD1. The length of the CDR3 is 18 residues. V trimming: 4 bases; J trimming: 1 base; junction bases outside the gene matches: 13. Germline V lookup: CDR1 MDHEN, CDR2 SYDVKM. This CDR3 reads CASSSLRDRRFRTDTQYF. Written as DNA, the CDR3 is TGTGCCAGCAGTTCCCTCCGGGACAGGAGATTTCGCACAGATACGCAGTATTTT. The full variable domain, with the rest looked up from reference TRBV28 and TRBJ2-3, is DVKVTQSSRYLVKRTGEKVFLECVQDMDHENMFWYRQDPGLGLRLIYFSYDVKMKEKGDIPEGYSVSREKKERFSLILESASTNQTSMYLCASSSLRDRRFRTDTQYFGPGTRLTVL.

A single count supports this clone. The chain links TRBV4-3 to TRBJ1-1; possibly TRBD1 for D (5 bases). V gave up 4 bases and J gave up 1 base, with 10 bases separating them. Per the germline V gene, CDR1 is LGHNA and CDR2 is YSLEER. CDR3 length: 14 amino acids. The CDR3 reads CASSPTDRNTEAFF. Here the CDR3 DNA reads TGCGCCAGCAGCCCAACCGACAGGAACACTGAAGCTTTCTTT.

The chain recombines TRBV29-1 with TRBJ2-7, with D maybe TRBD2 (5 bases). V was shortened by 8 bases and J by 2 bases, with 16 bases between the two germline ends. CDR1 and CDR2 from the germline V gene are SQVTM and ANQGSEA. This CDR3 is 13 amino acids long. The CDR3 bases are TGCAGCACCCGTGGAGAGGGAGCCTACGAGCAGTACTTC. Encoded protein: CSTRGEGAYEQYF.

This clone was picked up one time. The chain links TRBV7-2 to TRBJ2-7; weak D call: TRBD2 (5 bases). V was shortened by 5 bases and J by 3 bases, with 14 bases between the two germline ends. Germline V gene data show CDR1 as SGHTA and CDR2 as FQGNSA. The CDR3 covers 14 residues. In nucleotides, the CDR3 is TGTGCCAGCAGCCCTTTGGGAGACCTCTACGAGCAGTACTTC. Its protein is CASSPLGDLYEQYF.

V is TRBV11-2 and J is TRBJ1-2; 8 positions agree with TRBD1. Germline loops: CDR1 SGHAT, CDR2 FQNNGV. The CDR3 consists of 13 residues. J gave up 7 bases and V 3 bases, and 4 bases lay outside the gene matches. The CDR3 bases are TGTGCCAGCAGCTTGGAGACAGGGGTTGGCTACACCTTC. This translates into CASSLETGVGYTF.

This chain uses TRBV30 with TRBJ1-5, with a possible D match to TRBD1 (5 bases). V was pared by 1 base and J by 2 bases, with 9 bases between. The CDR3 consists of 14 residues. CDR1 and CDR2 from the germline V gene are GTSNPN and SVGIG (reference sequence). The CDR3 loop is CAWSAVQGNQPQHF. CDR3 nucleotide sequence: TGTGCCTGGAGTGCAGTACAGGGCAATCAGCCCCAGCATTTT.

The chain carries TRBV7-2 and TRBJ2-5; D gene uncertain. Trimming stripped 1 base from V and 1 base from J, with 4 bases between. The CDR3 totals 13 residues. Germline-derived CDR1 and CDR2 are SGHTA and FQGNSA. The DNA for the CDR3 is TGTGCCAGCAGCTTAGTCCGCCAAGAGACCCAGTACTTC. Its translation: CASSLVRQETQYF.